This T cell receptor beta chain was sequenced in a study of T cell responses to AZD1222 COVID-19 vaccine. Overall study findings and caveats: Spike-wide vaccine-associated CD4 TCRs dominated at 160-218 and 743-854. Every sample of the repertoires postdated the peak T cell response.

Germline V CDR1 and CDR2: MNHNS, SASEGT. Trimming removed 0 bases at V and 1 base at J, with 10 bases between. The CDR3 extends over 15 amino acids. As to this clone: The target antigen is unknown.

Measured with immunoSEQ multiplex PCR; TCRdb has only the in-frame clones, and not every one. Among roughly 120,000 clones listed, about 80% were seen once. This receptor was obtained from an adult in good health. Specimen: peripheral blood, collected on day 0 of AZD1222 vaccination. This chain links TRBV6-1 with TRBJ2-7, with a possible D match to TRBD2 (5 bases). The CDR3 reads CASSEASGNSYEQYF. The CDR3 region has the DNA TGTGCCAGCAGTGAAGCGTCGGGGAATTCCTACGAGCAGTACTTC.